This T cell receptor beta chain was retrieved from a study of cytomegalovirus exposure and HLA in healthy donors. At the level of the study: A subsequent analysis reported that the roughly 120 validation repertoires were produced on the same platform that had also been used for the 666 first-cohort repertoires. General study results and limits: The tendency of first-cohort TCR clusters to co-occur in the roughly 120 validation repertoires was identified by a subsequent analysis. Some TCR beta chains (164 of them) were listed as cytomegalovirus-associated.

Clones were read by immunoSEQ multiplex PCR, and TCRdb kept only the in-frame ones, dropping some. Of some 250,000 clones detected, around 90% appear once; the ten largest clones hold 0.37%. Details on this clone: What it binds is unknown.

The germline gives CDR1 MNHNY, CDR2 SVGAGI (reference sequence). The CDR3 extends over 15 amino acids. Trimming cost V 2 bases and J 4 bases, with 15 bases left between them. The genes are TRBV6-6 and TRBJ2-7; the D gene is possibly TRBD2 (7 bases). This TCR came from a woman aged 18-30 years in good health and CMV-seronegative. Source material: PBMCs. CDR3 sequence reads: CASSYEGGFIYEQYF. DNA of the CDR3: TGTGCCAGCAGTTACGAGGGGGGGTTTATTTACGAGCAGTACTTC.